The 28 T cell receptor beta chains presented below share a single source sample, sequenced in a study of T cells in Graves' hyperthyroidism and ophthalmopathy. Amplified regions were TCR beta CDR3 sequences from RNA transcripts. First-round RT-PCR of the TCR CDR3 relied on the HTBI primer set. TCRdb used MiXCR to reprocess the multiplex PCR reads, holding one entry per CDR3 protein. The sample has nearly 250,000 distinct CDR3 sequences; approximately 25% are singletons. Material: blood. The source is a middle-aged woman with Graves' ophthalmopathy.

The V gene is TRBV6-5, the J gene TRBJ2-4, with 7 bases lining up with TRBD1. With 4 bases clipped from V and 4 bases from J, the junction kept 4 bases outside the gene matches. The CDR3 is made up of 14 amino acids. The germline CDR1 and CDR2 sequences are MNHEY and SVGAGI. The CDR3 region has the DNA TGTGCCAGCAGTTTAGACAGGGTTAAAAACATTCAGTACTTC. Residues: CASSLDRVKNIQYF.

This clonotype was found many times. The chain has TRBV5-1 and TRBJ1-1; 7 positions agree with TRBD1. This CDR3 comprises 13 residues. The trim removed 0 bases at V and 6 bases at J, leaving 2 bases unmatched. CDR1 is SGHRS and CDR2 is YFSETQ in the germline V gene. DNA for the CDR3: TGCGCCAGCAGCTTGGGAGGGGGCCCTGAAGCTTTCTTT. Encoded protein: CASSLGGGPEAFF.

Many counts were recorded for this clonotype. V gene TRBV5-6 combines with J gene TRBJ1-5; D unresolved. The CDR3 is 14 residues long. V was trimmed by 3 bases and J by 2 bases, leaving 9 bases between them. The germline V gene encodes CDR1 SGHDT and CDR2 YYEEEE. CDR3 sequence (DNA): TGTGCCAGCAGCTGGAGTCGTGGCAATCAGCCCCAGCATTTT. Protein: CASSWSRGNQPQHF.

The sample holds many counts of this clonotype. The rearrangement links TRBV20-1 to TRBJ2-7; TRBD2 agrees at 13 bases. The germline CDR1 and CDR2 sequences are DFQATT and SNEGSKA (reference sequence). The length of the CDR3 is 13 residues. The V segment lost 6 bases and the J segment 5 bases; nucleotides outside the gene matches: 4. CDR3 DNA sequence: TGCAGTGCACCGGGACTAGCGGGGCACGAGCAGTACTTC. Its protein product is CSAPGLAGHEQYF.

The chain employs TRBV10-3 and TRBJ2-7; 13 nucleotides line up with TRBD2. This CDR3 is built from 13 residues. Germline lookup yields CDR1 ENHRY and CDR2 SYGVKD. V was pared by 10 bases and J by 4 bases, with 4 bases of the junction left unmatched. The DNA for the CDR3 is TGTGCCACCACTAGCGGGAGGGGATACGAGCAGTACTTC. Its translation is CATTSGRGYEQYF.

This clonotype was observed a handful of times. The chain employs TRBV5-1 and TRBJ1-2; TRBD1 aligns across 9 bases. V trimming: 4 bases; J trimming: 7 bases; junction bases outside the gene matches: 5. The CDR3 sequence is 13 residues long. Germline V gives CDR1 SGHRS, CDR2 YFSETQ. The CDR3 loop is CASSPGQGFGYTF. CDR3 nucleotide sequence: TGCGCCAGCAGCCCCGGACAGGGGTTTGGCTACACCTTC.

The rearrangement links TRBV6-2 or TRBV6-3 to TRBJ1-1; 10 nucleotides match TRBD1. The CDR3 sequence is 15 residues long. In germline, CDR1 is MNHEY, CDR2 SVGEGT. The V segment lost 7 bases and the J segment 5 bases; nucleotides outside the gene matches: 10. The CDR3 DNA reads TGTGCCAGCAAAGCCCGACAGGGGGCACGGACTGAAGCTTTCTTT. Translated, it gives CASKARQGARTEAFF.

Concerning this clonotype: Just one base apart from a much larger clone, this may be a read error. The V call is TRBV7-2, the J call TRBJ2-5; TRBD2 matches at 11 bases. This CDR3 spans 16 amino acids. The germline V gene has CDR1 SGHTA and CDR2 FQGNSA. As DNA, the CDR3 is TGTGCCAGCAGGATAGCGGGACTAGCGGTTCAAGAGACCCTGTACTTC. Translation gives CASRIAGLAVQETLYF.

This clonotype came up many times. This chain joins TRBV19 and TRBJ2-7; tentative D call: TRBD2 (6 bases). The ends were cut back, 7 bases at V and 1 base at J, with 14 bases in the middle. The CDR3 is 14 amino acids. The germline CDR1 and CDR2 sequences are LNHDA and SQIVND (reference sequence). This CDR3 is CASMTGGGSYEQYF. The CDR3 region has the DNA TGTGCCAGTATGACGGGCGGAGGGTCCTACGAGCAGTACTTC.

Ten or more counts support this clonotype. This may stem from a read error, because a much larger clone lies one nucleotide away. The conserved final phenylalanine or tryptophan is absent from the CDR3, which likely points to a read error. The chain joins TRBV24-1 to TRBJ2-7, with TRBD1 as a possible D gene (5 bases). V gave up 5 bases and J gave up 0 bases, with 7 bases separating them. Looked up from germline, CDR1 is KGHDR and CDR2 is SFDVKD. CDR3 size: 13 residues. The CDR3 is CATSGGSSYEQYS. The CDR3 region has the DNA TGTGCCACCAGTGGGGGCAGCTCCTACGAGCAGTACTCC.

At least ten counts were recorded for this clonotype. The chain joins TRBV29-1 to TRBJ2-2, with 8 bases identical to TRBD1. This CDR3 has 17 amino acids. Germline trimming cut 1 base from V and 6 bases from J; bases unmatched to any gene: 13. Germline assignment: CDR1 SQVTM and CDR2 ANQGSEA. The CDR3 region has the DNA TGCAGCGTTGAAGGTCAGGGGGCGTCCGTCGGGTCCGGGGAGCTGTTTTTT. Its protein product is CSVEGQGASVGSGELFF.

For this clonotype: The junction differs from germline at one of its ends, possibly a read error. This rearrangement joins TRBV24-1 to TRBJ2-5, with D possibly matching TRBD2 (5 bases). The CDR3 covers 15 residues. CDR1 and CDR2 (germline): KGHDR, SFDVKD. This chain's CDR3 is CATRDPGNGQETQYF. The CDR3 DNA reads as TGTGCCACCCGTGACCCGGGAAATGGACAAGAGACCCAGTACTTC.

This clonotype was counted at least ten times. The chain's CDR3 is CASSLGTAAFYEQYF. In DNA form, the CDR3 reads TGTGCCAGCAGCTTAGGGACAGCGGCCTTCTACGAGCAGTACTTC. The chain has TRBV7-9 and TRBJ2-7, with D possibly being TRBD1 (6 bases). The germline V gene encodes CDR1 SEHNR and CDR2 FQNEAQ (reference sequence). This CDR3 spans 15 amino acids. Trimming stripped 1 base from V and 3 bases from J, with 13 bases between.

The V gene is TRBV24-1, the J gene TRBJ2-5; 12 positions agree with TRBD1. Germline loops: CDR1 KGHDR, CDR2 SFDVKD. CDR3 length: 15 residues. The V gene end was trimmed by 4 bases and the J gene end by 5 bases; junction bases not matched to a gene: 4. DNA of the CDR3: TGTGCCACCAGTGACCGGGACAGGGGGCGGGAGACCCAGTACTTC. Translating gives CATSDRDRGRETQYF.

This clonotype was seen repeatedly, ten times or more. The chain joins TRBV12-3 or TRBV12-4 to TRBJ1-1, with 7 bases identical to TRBD1. CDR3 length equals 16 residues. The V segment lost 5 bases and the J segment 6 bases; nucleotides outside the gene matches: 15. Here the CDR3 reads CASSTDPGGRGSEAFF. Written as DNA, the CDR3 is TGTGCCAGCAGTACTGATCCAGGGGGAAGGGGCTCTGAAGCTTTCTTT.

This clonotype has at least ten counts. The chain employs TRBV2 and TRBJ1-5; the D gene is possibly TRBD1 (5 bases). Germline V CDR1 and CDR2: SNHLY, FYNNEI. V lost 4 bases and J 6 bases, leaving 10 bases between the germline ends. This CDR3 comprises 13 residues. CDR3 region: CASSADSSQPQHF. DNA for the CDR3: TGTGCCAGCAGTGCAGACAGTAGTCAGCCCCAGCATTTT.

Regarding this clonotype: Germline is not matched at one junction end, which may reflect a read error. The chain has TRBV6-7 and TRBJ1-2; TRBD1 matches at 8 bases. TRBV6-7 is noted as an ORF with a role that remains uncertain. The CDR3 runs 17 residues. The CDR3 loop reads CASSGETGDGMNYGYIF. The CDR3 DNA reads TGTGCCAGCAGTGGAGAGACAGGGGACGGTATGAACTATGGCTACATCTTC.

Only a few counts were recorded for this clonotype. Without the conserved terminal phenylalanine or tryptophan, this CDR3 likely stems from a read error. V gene TRBV20-1 combines with J gene TRBJ2-7; no clear D gene. The CDR3 totals 14 residues. Germline CDR1 DFQATT, CDR2 SNEGSKA (reference sequence). The DNA for the CDR3 is TGCAGCTTCGCCGGAAAATGGCAATCCGACGAGCAGTACTCC. This sequence encodes CSFAGKWQSDEQYS.

Many counts were recorded for this clonotype. The CDR3 protein is CASSEPRWWAQYF. DNA for the CDR3: TGTGCCAGCAGTGAACCCCGCTGGTGGGCCCAGTACTTC. The V call is TRBV25-1, the J call TRBJ2-5, with D unclear. Trimming pared 2 bases from V and 9 bases from J, leaving 13 bases between. The CDR3 is 13 amino acids. Germline CDR1 reads MGHDK; CDR2 reads SYGVNS.

The sample holds many counts of this clonotype. This sequence joins TRBV6-1 and TRBJ2-5, with a weak D call TRBD1 (5 bases). There are 16 residues in the CDR3. Germline CDR1 MNHNS, CDR2 SASEGT. Trimming cost V 7 bases and J 2 bases, with 20 bases left between them. The CDR3 nucleotides are TGTGCCAGCATCAAAAAGGGGATTAGCCGGCAAGAGACCCAGTACTTC. Translating gives CASIKKGISRQETQYF.

This clonotype came up many times. The chain couples TRBV30 to TRBJ2-7; 7 nucleotides line up with TRBD2. The V gene's germline CDR1 is GTSNPN and CDR2 SVGIG (reference sequence). V lost 3 bases to trimming and J lost 0 bases; unmatched junction nucleotides: 8. The CDR3 sequence is 15 residues long. The CDR3 reads CAWSRGVSDSYEQYF. For the CDR3, the DNA is TGTGCCTGGAGCCGGGGGGTGAGCGACTCCTACGAGCAGTACTTC.

This clonotype was counted at least ten times. The chain is built from TRBV27 and TRBJ2-2; 8 bases agree with TRBD1. J was trimmed by 2 bases and V by 6 bases; bases with no gene match: 8. The germline gives CDR1 MNHEY, CDR2 SMNVEV (reference sequence). This CDR3 is 16 amino acids long. The CDR3 region is CASSKDRGRNTGELFF. CDR3 nucleotide sequence: TGTGCCAGCAGCAAAGACAGGGGCAGAAACACCGGGGAGCTGTTTTTT.

The sample holds many counts of this clonotype. This rearrangement joins TRBV6-1 to TRBJ1-5; D may be TRBD1 (5 bases). Germline CDR1 and CDR2: MNHNS and SASEGT. There are 15 residues in the CDR3. The germline V and J ends were trimmed by 6 bases and 2 bases, with 14 bases remaining between them. The CDR3 region is CASRPQGVGNQPQHF. The CDR3 DNA reads TGTGCCAGCAGACCCCAGGGTGTGGGCAATCAGCCCCAGCATTTT.

This clonotype was recorded many times. This chain joins TRBV6-1 and TRBJ1-1; D is ambiguous. The V and J ends lost 7 bases and 0 bases respectively, with 6 bases between them. This CDR3 spans 12 amino acids. Germline V gene sequence: CDR1 MNHNS, CDR2 SASEGT. CDR3 loop: CASKRMNTEAFF. In DNA form, the CDR3 reads TGTGCCAGCAAGAGGATGAACACTGAAGCTTTCTTT.

This chain uses TRBV5-1 with TRBJ2-3; perhaps TRBD2 as D (7 bases). Germline V CDR1 and CDR2: SGHRS, YFSETQ. The CDR3 sequence is 16 residues long. V was pared by 0 bases and J by 3 bases, with 14 bases between. CDR3 DNA sequence: TGCGCCAGCAGCTTGGGGGGGGGCGCTAGGACAGATACGCAGTATTTT. Translation: CASSLGGGARTDTQYF.

As to this clonotype: The CDR3 does not close with the conserved phenylalanine or tryptophan, likely indicating a read error. The chain couples TRBV20-1 to TRBJ2-7; TRBD1 matches 9 bases. V lost 8 bases and J lost 0; bases outside the gene matches: 5. This CDR3 contains 13 residues. CDR1 DFQATT and CDR2 SNEGSKA come from the germline V gene (reference sequence). The CDR3 loop reads CSHETGGSYEQYL. The DNA of the CDR3 is TGCAGTCACGAGACAGGGGGCTCCTACGAGCAGTACTTA.

This clonotype occurred many times. The chain has TRBV2 and TRBJ2-7, with 9 positions matching TRBD1. Per the germline V gene, CDR1 is SNHLY and CDR2 is FYNNEI. The trim removed 10 bases at V and 5 bases at J, leaving 12 bases unmatched. The CDR3 contains 14 residues. CDR3: CATSTDRGFNEQYF. Written as DNA, the CDR3 is TGTGCCACATCCACTGACAGGGGGTTCAACGAGCAGTACTTC.

The table lists this clonotype with many counts. In nucleotides, the CDR3 is TGCAGTGCTAGGGGGGACAGCAAAATTTCCTACGAGCAGTACTTC. This translates into CSARGDSKISYEQYF. This rearrangement joins TRBV20-1 to TRBJ2-7; 7 positions match TRBD1. The CDR3 extends over 15 amino acids. Looked up from germline, CDR1 is DFQATT and CDR2 is SNEGSKA (reference sequence). J was trimmed by 1 base and V by 3 bases; bases with no gene match: 9.